This TCR beta chain is drawn from a study of T-cell reconstitution after alpha-beta-depleted transplantation in children. Trimming removed 2 bases at V and 4 bases at J, with 12 bases between. Per germline, CDR1 SGHKS and CDR2 YYEKEE (reference sequence). This CDR3 spans 15 amino acids. It was with unique molecular identifiers that the TCRbeta library was prepared. Via MiXCR, TCRdb re-called the PCR reads, giving one row per CDR3 protein. The repertoire has some 400,000 distinct CDR3 sequences, 20% of them found once; the top ten carry 3% to 4.5%. This clonotype was counted a few times. The sequenced sample was PBMCs from the stem cell graft donor, obtained from the stem cell graft. The chain uses TRBV5-5 and TRBJ2-2; D gene uncertain. The receptor's source is a human donor who donated a stem cell graft to a child with acute myeloid leukemia. CDR3: CASSFMSMGTGELFF. CDR3 DNA: TGTGCCAGCAGCTTTATGTCAATGGGCACCGGGGAGCTGTTTTTT.